This TCR beta chain was captured by sequencing in a study of long-term antiretroviral therapy in people with HIV (dated by TCRdb to the early 2020s). Study-wide context: The earliest samples were collected roughly a decade before the 2015 WHO recommendation for immediate ART, at a time when ART was usually postponed until CD4 counts fell. No cross-contamination during QIAcube processing was shown when test extractions of a monoclonal T-cell line were performed alongside a few dozen polyclonal samples. Of the roughly 30 participants with HIV, about a dozen were female. This retrospective serial study examined whether starting ART and sustained HIV suppression were associated with changes in the composition and diversity of the TRB repertoire in peripheral blood. The cohort contributed about 180 cryopreserved PBMC samples from 30 adults with confirmed HIV infection, collected serially over a mean of approximately 6 years (range 1-12). Results and caveats for the whole study, not just this receptor: Because PBMC availability was limited, only the TCR beta chain was sequenced, with no alpha chain pairing. HIV repertoires had narrower CDR3 length ranges than controls, and the network structure suggested an antigen-experienced repertoire that shifted only slightly toward naive after ART. Expanded TRB clones identified before ART initiation dominated the repertoire at all time points, although this dominance fluctuated and declined in many PLHIV after ART. ART initiation was associated with a significant increase in TRB diversity, but diversity stayed significantly below transplant donor controls even after long-term ART. Because cell numbers in pre-ART samples were limited, unsorted PBMC were profiled instead of sorted CD4+ and CD8+ T cells. The samples span the years 2004 to 2017, and the ART regimens used may be less effective than current regimens. Inferences about post-ART repertoire changes are limited because no data were available on ART adherence, viral resistance or therapy changes.

CDR1 and CDR2 are drawn from the germline V gene: MDHEN, SYDVKM. V is reduced by 5 bases and J by 4 bases, leaving a spacing of 17 bases between them. The CDR3 numbers 15 residues from cysteine through phenylalanine. Kept here is only the CDR3 DNA, which spans 45 bases and is read in frame from base 1. The immunoSEQ hsTCRB v3.0 assay was used at survey level resolution to sequence the TRB variable region. TRB sequencing targeted a depth of about 40,000-55,000 T-cell genomes per sample. Pooled TRB libraries were sequenced on an Illumina MiSeq with a v3 150-cycle kit. Processing in the source paper ran as follows. Analysis of repertoires was carried out in R inside a reproducible Nextflow workflow spanning QC, data transformation and analysis. LymphoSeq2, an R package for AIRR-Seq data exploration, was used to implement custom analyses. A handful of samples yielding fewer than 5000 total TRB sequences were excluded, leaving around 190 analyzed HIV repertoires. Among the 190 or so HIV repertoires that were kept, 59 were collected before ART initiation and about 130 were collected after ART initiation. Repertoires were downsampled to 5000 TRB nucleotide sequences, with summary statistics averaged over 100 downsampling iterations. The analysis kept only TRB sequences whose CDR3 regions were at least seven amino acids long. Diversity was assessed using a clonality score derived from Shannon entropy and using the Gini coefficient. In the repertoire networks, any two of the top 5000 CDR3 amino acid sequences were connected whenever the two sequences differed by an edit distance of one. For TRB CDR3 amino acid sequences, antigen specificity groups and MHC restriction were predicted with GLIPH2. To flag known CMV, EBV, HIV or tissue antigen associations, CDR3 amino acid sequences were matched against VDJdb and McPAS-TCR. Pre-ART, post-ART and control groups were compared with Wilcoxon signed-rank tests and Holm-Bonferroni correction. TCRdb re-hosts the immuneACCESS table, in-frame sequences only. Its copies lack some clones; in the studies checked, an unresolved V gene accounts for under half of them, and the cause for the rest is not known. Clone size and V and J calls were adopted from that table, with D and trimming inferred from the DNA. The table for this sample lists 25,000 to 35,000 clones; around 90% of them were counted only once. The ten largest clonotypes hold just over 3.5% of the sample.

Inclusion was restricted to participants for whom at least one PBMC sample before ART initiation and at least two post-ART samples were available. Every participant with HIV received treatment in the United States of America. Before DNA extraction, cryopreserved samples of roughly 0.95-10 million PBMC were thawed and washed. At the time of the earliest PBMC sample, participants with HIV were aged between roughly 23 and 60 years. Each participant contributed PBMC samples from 1-4 timepoints before ART initiation and 2-8 timepoints after ART initiation, with a median of 7 samples. Serial HIV viral load, CD4+ T-cell count, ART history and demographic data were obtained for every participant. Genomic DNA was extracted from unsorted PBMC with a Qiagen kit on a QIAcube, processed in batches of 12 samples. As regards this clone: The antigen it binds to is not known. No qualities accompany the bases; no much larger clone lies one base away.

Rearrangement joined TRBV28 to TRBJ1-1; no D gene is confidently identified. The source was unsorted PBMCs, collected 1.8 years after starting antiretroviral therapy. This TCR derives from a woman aged 18-29 years with HIV. The nucleotide sequence reads as follows: TGTGCCAGCAGTCCCCGATGGGGTTTCCGCACTGAAGCTTTCTTT. Translation gives CASSPRWGFRTEAFF.